The 16 T cell receptor beta chains presented below share a single source sample, sequenced in a study of blood T cell repertoires in COVID-19. Produced via immunoSEQ multiplex PCR; TCRdb's table is partial and in-frame only. The top ten clones hold around 2.3% of a sample with some 120,000 clones, over 65% of them seen once. The specimen sequenced was peripheral blood. The receptors come from a man between 25 and 39 years old with acute or convalescent COVID-19.

V gene TRBV7-3 combines with J gene TRBJ2-2; D call uncertain. The V and J ends lost 5 bases and 2 bases respectively, with 9 bases between them. Germline V CDR1 and CDR2: SGHTA, FQGTGA. The CDR3 consists of 14 residues. The CDR3 sequence: CASSKLSNTGELFF. The CDR3 DNA reads TGTGCCAGCAGCAAACTTAGCAACACCGGGGAGCTGTTTTTT. Full variable domain (missing parts from reference TRBV7-3 and TRBJ2-2): GAGVSQTPSNKVTEKGKYVELRCDPISGHTALYWYRQSLGQGPEFLIYFQGTGAADDSGLPNDRFFAVRPEGSVSTLKIQRTERGDSAVYLCASSKLSNTGELFFGEGSRLTVL.

Ten or more counts support this clone. The chain links TRBV10-1 to TRBJ2-3; no reliable D call. CDR3 size: 15 residues. Looked up from germline, CDR1 is WNHNN and CDR2 is SYGVQD (reference sequence). V was cut by 8 bases and J by 6 bases, with 21 bases left in between. The CDR3 loop reads CASLLGFLVEDTQYF. CDR3 DNA: TGCGCCAGCCTCCTCGGGTTTCTGGTGGAGGATACGCAGTATTTT.

This chain connects TRBV5-1 to TRBJ1-3; D is uncertain. Germline V gene data show CDR1 as SGHRS and CDR2 as YFSETQ. This CDR3 region has 14 residues. V was cut by 0 bases and J by 0 bases, with 4 bases left in between. The CDR3 here is CASSLEHSGNTIYF. CDR3 in DNA: TGCGCCAGCAGCTTGGAACACTCTGGAAACACCATATATTTT. The full variable domain, completed using reference TRBV5-1 and TRBJ1-3, is KAGVTQTPRYLIKTRGQQVTLSCSPISGHRSVSWYQQTPGQGLQFLFEYFSETQRNKGNFPGRFSGRQFSNSRSEMNVSTLELGDSALYLCASSLEHSGNTIYFGEGSWLTVV.

Written as DNA, the CDR3 is TGTGCCAGCAGTTCCCCTGGCCGCTACGAGCAGTACTTC. It yields the protein CASSSPGRYEQYF. V is TRBV6-5 and J is TRBJ2-7, with no clear D. Germline CDR1 MNHEY, CDR2 SVGAGI. The V end lost 4 bases, the J end lost 3 bases, and 10 bases lay between the germline ends. The CDR3 loop spans 13 amino acids.

This sequence joins TRBV21-1 and TRBJ2-7; the D call of TRBD2 is as the table states it, not checked on the DNA. TRBV21-1 is a listed pseudogene. The CDR3 extends over 17 amino acids. The CDR3 here is CASRTTRERASAYEQYV. The CDR3 DNA sequence: TGTGCCAGCAGAACGACACGAGAACGGGCTAGCGCCTACGAGCAGTACGTC.

V and J are TRBV7-3 and TRBJ2-1, with D possibly being TRBD2 (7 bases). Germline V gene lookup returns CDR1 SGHTA and CDR2 FQGTGA. V was cut by 3 bases and J by 5 bases, with 11 bases left in between. This CDR3 contains 14 residues. CDR3 coding DNA: TGTGCCAGCAGCTTTAGGGGGGGCCACAATGAGCAGTTCTTC. It is translated as CASSFRGGHNEQFF.

This chain joins TRBV6-5 and TRBJ2-7; D remains unclear. Trimming left V 0 bases short and J 7 bases short, with 13 bases between. This CDR3 comprises 14 residues. Per germline, CDR1 MNHEY and CDR2 SVGAGI. Written as DNA, the CDR3 is TGTGCCAGCAGTTACTCGAGGTCCCCTATGGAGCAGTACTTC. It codes for CASSYSRSPMEQYF.

This chain uses TRBV29-1 with TRBJ2-7; 11 nucleotides line up with TRBD1. V gave up 1 base and J gave up 0 bases; unmatched junction bases: 2. CDR3 length equals 15 residues. The germline gives CDR1 SQVTM, CDR2 ANQGSEA. CDR3 coding DNA: TGCAGCGTTGAAGGGGGACAGGGGGACTCCTACGAGCAGTACGTC. Encoded protein: CSVEGGQGDSYEQYV.

This chain joins TRBV27 and TRBJ2-7; D ambiguous. From germline, CDR1 is MNHEY and CDR2 SMNVEV (reference sequence). The CDR3 sequence is 13 residues long. The V and J ends lost 2 bases and 0 bases respectively, with 5 bases between them. The CDR3 region has the DNA TGTGCCAGCAGTTTAAAACTCTCCTACGAGCAGTACTTC. Protein product: CASSLKLSYEQYF.

The rearrangement joins TRBV15 to TRBJ2-1; D is ambiguous. The germline V and J ends were trimmed by 0 bases and 0 bases, with 6 bases remaining between them. Germline assignment: CDR1 LNHNV and CDR2 YYDKDF (reference sequence). The CDR3 covers 15 residues. The CDR3 protein is CATSRDWSSYNEQFF. The CDR3 nucleotides read TGTGCCACCAGCAGAGACTGGAGCTCCTACAATGAGCAGTTCTTC.

V usage is TRBV30 and J usage is TRBJ1-3; TRBD1 aligns across 7 bases. V trimming: 4 bases; J trimming: 0 bases; junction bases outside the gene matches: 6. Looked up from germline, CDR1 is GTSNPN and CDR2 is SVGIG (reference sequence). There are 15 residues in the CDR3. CDR3 nucleotides: TGTGCCTGGACCCCGGGACAGCTCTCTGGAAACACCATATATTTT. Translated, it gives CAWTPGQLSGNTIYF.

In its sample, this clone was seen a few times. V gene TRBV6-1 combines with J gene TRBJ1-6; 7 nucleotides agree with TRBD1. Losses at the gene ends were 3 bases for V and 8 bases for J; bases not matched to a gene: 10. This CDR3 region has 16 residues. CDR1 and CDR2 (germline): MNHNS, SASEGT. The CDR3 spells CASSEIGGTGDSPLHF. The CDR3 DNA sequence: TGTGCCAGCAGTGAGATCGGGGGCACAGGGGATTCACCCCTCCACTTT.

The V and J genes are TRBV19 and TRBJ1-4; the D gene is possibly TRBD1 (6 bases). Germline V CDR1 and CDR2: LNHDA, SQIVND (reference sequence). Trimming shortened V by 4 bases and J by 1 base, and 10 bases separated the two germline ends. This CDR3 has 15 residues. This chain's CDR3 is CASSNQGLTNEKLFF. The CDR3 bases are TGTGCCAGTAGTAACCAGGGGCTAACTAATGAAAAACTGTTTTTT.

The chain carries TRBV5-5 and TRBJ2-1, with D possibly TRBD1 on 8 matching bases. CDR1 and CDR2 from the germline V gene are SGHKS and YYEKEE (reference sequence). The CDR3 is made up of 17 amino acids. V was pared by 2 bases and J by 8 bases, with 23 bases between. CDR3 DNA: TGTGCCAGCAGCTTTACTGGGACAGGCGCCCGGGGGGATGAGCAGTTCTTC. Amino acid sequence: CASSFTGTGARGDEQFF.

The chain has TRBV25-1 and TRBJ2-1; 10 bases align to TRBD2. The V and J ends lost 10 bases and 4 bases, in that order; junction bases with no gene match: 10. The germline V gene has CDR1 MGHDK and CDR2 SYGVNS. The CDR3 loop spans 15 amino acids. Written as DNA, the CDR3 is TGTGCCACCTCCCCGGGACTAGCGTTATACAATGAGCAGTTCTTC. Its translation: CATSPGLALYNEQFF.

The chain links TRBV19 to TRBJ1-2; TRBD1 aligns across 9 bases. CDR3 length: 15 residues. J was trimmed by 8 bases and V by 6 bases; bases with no gene match: 13. CDR1 and CDR2 from the germline V gene are LNHDA and SQIVND (reference sequence). The CDR3 coding sequence is TGTGCCAGTAGGAGAACGGACAGGGGAAAGTGGGGCTACACCTTC. It yields the protein CASRRTDRGKWGYTF. The complete variable domain, with remaining parts taken from reference TRBV19 and TRBJ1-2, reads DGGITQSPKYLFRKEGQNVTLSCEQNLNHDAMYWYRQDPGQGLRLIYYSQIVNDFQKGDIAEGYSVSREKKESFPLTVTSAQKNPTAFYLCASRRTDRGKWGYTFGSGTRLTVV.